The 6 T cell receptor beta chains listed next were all sequenced from one sample in a study of molecular identifiers for immune sequencing clone quantification. Each CDR3 protein gets one entry after TCRdb re-called the PCR reads with MiXCR. This sample has approximately 590,000 distinct CDR3 sequences; about 25% occur once, and the top ten carry 0.7% to 0.95%. The sequenced sample consisted of naive CD8+ T cells from blood, with Jurkat cell RNA spiked in. Subset meaning: FACS-sorted CD8+CD4-CCR7+CD45RA+ naive T cells. The receptors come from a human donor in good health. Some libraries in this study had Jurkat cell RNA spiked in.

On this clonotype: A read error may explain this, as a much larger clone is one base away. The chain uses TRBV6-2 or TRBV6-3 and TRBJ1-1; perhaps TRBD1 as D (6 bases). Looked up from germline, CDR1 is MNHEY and CDR2 is SVGEGT. V lost 2 bases, J lost 6 bases, and 13 bases lay in between. This CDR3 spans 14 amino acids. In DNA form, the CDR3 reads TGTGCCAGCAGTTACGGGATGGGGGCTTCTGAAGCTTTCTTT. It encodes CASSYGMGASEAFF.

This clonotype came up a few times. The gene calls are TRBV24-1 and TRBJ2-2; tentative D call: TRBD1 (6 bases). V lost 2 bases to trimming and J lost 3 bases, with 9 bases between them. The CDR3 totals 15 residues. Germline CDR1 reads KGHDR; CDR2 reads SFDVKD. The CDR3 reads CATSDSTGDTGELFF. The CDR3 DNA reads TGTGCCACCAGTGATTCGACAGGCGACACCGGGGAGCTGTTTTTT.

This clonotype turned up a few times. J is TRBJ1-1 and V is TRBV30; D remains unclear. This CDR3 contains 11 residues. The ends were cut back, 2 bases at V and 5 bases at J, with 6 bases in the middle. Germline V CDR1 and CDR2: GTSNPN, SVGIG (reference sequence). The chain's CDR3 is CAWSPTTEAFF. CDR3 DNA sequence: TGTGCCTGGAGTCCGACAACTGAAGCTTTCTTT. Looking up the rest from reference TRBV30 and TRBJ1-1 gives the full variable domain: SQTIHQWPATLVQPVGSPLSLECTVEGTSNPNLYWYRQAAGRGLQLLFYSVGIGQISSEVPQNLSASRPQDRQFILSSKKLLLSDSGFYLCAWSPTTEAFFGQGTRLTVV.

As to this clonotype: A much more abundant neighbour one base away suggests this may be a read error. The chain links TRBV7-9 to TRBJ1-1; TRBD1 matches 10 bases. The CDR3 runs to 15 residues. Looked up from germline, CDR1 is SEHNR and CDR2 is FQNEAQ (reference sequence). CDR3 in amino acids: CANSWGTGENTEAFF. CDR3 DNA sequence: TGTGCCAACAGCTGGGGGACAGGGGAGAACACTGAAGCTTTCTTT.

Regarding this clonotype: The junction differs from germline at one of its ends, possibly a read error. The genes are TRBV30 and TRBJ1-1, with no clear D. The CDR3 length is 13 residues. Germline V CDR1 and CDR2: GTSNPN, SVGIG (reference sequence). CDR3 nucleotides: TGTGCCCGGAGTCCGACATCGAACACTGAAGCTTTCTTT. It codes for CARSPTSNTEAFF.

This clonotype was observed many times. The chain combines TRBV9 with TRBJ2-3, with D perhaps assigned TRBD1 or TRBD2 (5 bases each). Germline V gene sequence: CDR1 SGDLS, CDR2 YYNGEE. The CDR3 is made up of 15 amino acids. V was trimmed by 3 bases and J by 4 bases, leaving 15 bases between them. CDR3 sequence reads: CASSAEGTRPDTQYF. For the CDR3, the DNA is TGTGCCAGCAGCGCCGAGGGGACCCGACCAGATACGCAGTATTTT.